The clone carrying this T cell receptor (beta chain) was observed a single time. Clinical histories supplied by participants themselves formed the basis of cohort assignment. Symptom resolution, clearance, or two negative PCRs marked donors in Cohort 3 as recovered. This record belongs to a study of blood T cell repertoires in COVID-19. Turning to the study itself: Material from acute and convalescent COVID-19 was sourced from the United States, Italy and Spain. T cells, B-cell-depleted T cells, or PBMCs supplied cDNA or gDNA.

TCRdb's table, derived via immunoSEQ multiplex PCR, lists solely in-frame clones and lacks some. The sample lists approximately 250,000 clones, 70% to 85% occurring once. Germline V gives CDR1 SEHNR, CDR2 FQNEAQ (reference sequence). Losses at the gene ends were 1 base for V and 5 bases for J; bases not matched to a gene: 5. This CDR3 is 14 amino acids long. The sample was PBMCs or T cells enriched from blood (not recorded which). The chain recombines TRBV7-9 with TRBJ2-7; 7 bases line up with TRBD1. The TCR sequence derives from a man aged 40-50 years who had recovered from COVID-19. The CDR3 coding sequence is TGTGCCAGCAGCTTAGGCGTCACAGGGGACGAGCAGTACTTC. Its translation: CASSLGVTGDEQYF.